The rows below give T cell receptor beta chains drawn from one sample of a study of tumor and adjacent non-tumor tissue in lung cancer. TCRdb itself ran the multiplex PCR reads through MiXCR, one entry per CDR3 protein. The sample lists fewer than 90,000 distinct CDR3 sequences; approximately 73% were seen once. What was sequenced was distant non-tumor lung tissue. Every receptor here comes from a woman between 50 and 59 years old with non-small cell lung cancer. CDR3s include the opening cysteine and the closing phenylalanine or tryptophan. Fields, in order: J gene, D gene, clone size, CDR3 length, V gene, CDR3 protein, CDR3 DNA. A D gene is named only where the DNA matches it firmly. Not every row has a clone size; where given, it reads once, few, many or a size class.

TRBJ1-1	.	many	13	TRBV10-3	CAISERENTEAFF	TGTGCCATCAGTGAAAGGGAGAACACTGAAGCTTTCTTT
TRBJ2-3	TRBD1	.	14	TRBV5-1	CSISHGQGGDTQYF	TGCTCCATCAGCCATGGACAGGGAGGAGATACGCAGTATTTT
TRBJ1-2	.	many	14	TRBV5-6	CASSLIRTTLGYTF	TGTGCCAGCAGCTTGATACGGACAACCCTTGGCTACACCTTC
TRBJ2-3	TRBD1	.	16	TRBV7-9	CASSLADRGLAYTQYF	TGTGCCAGCAGCCTCGCCGATAGGGGGCTGGCATATACGCAGTATTTT
TRBJ2-7	TRBD2	many	13	TRBV28	CASSNSGRREQYF	TGTGCCAGCAGTAATAGCGGGAGACGCGAGCAGTACTTC
TRBJ2-4	TRBD1	.	15	TRBV5-1	CASKFRDREADIQYF	TGCGCAAGCAAGTTCCGGGACAGGGAGGCGGACATTCAGTACTTC
TRBJ2-7	.	.	13	TRBV7-9	CGSSLRGTYEQYF	TGTGGCAGCAGCTTGCGGGGAACCTATGAGCAGTACTTC
TRBJ2-2	.	many	14	TRBV6-5	CASTGRSNTGELFF	TGTGCCAGCACGGGCAGATCGAACACCGGGGAGCTGTTTTTT
TRBJ2-1	TRBD2	.	19	TRBV6-5	CASKPSGTSRSSMYNVQFF	TGTGCCAGCAAACCCTCCGGGACTAGCCGGTCCTCGATGTACAATGTGCAGTTCTTC
TRBJ1-2	.	.	13	TRBV12-3/TRBV12-4	CASLPRSLYGCTF	TGTGCCAGCCTGCCCAGGAGCCTCTATGGCTGCACCTTC
TRBJ2-3	TRBD1	.	16	TRBV12-3/TRBV12-4	CASSLDSETGPDTQYF	TGTGCCAGCAGTTTAGATTCCGAGACAGGGCCTGATACGCAGTATTTT
TRBJ1-2	.	many	14	TRBV20-1	CRANQNREVEGYTF	TGCAGGGCTAACCAAAACAGGGAAGTGGAAGGCTACACCTTC
TRBJ2-4	.	once	16	TRBV29-1	CSVNDRGGLAKTIQYF	TGCAGCGTTAATGATCGGGGTGGGCTAGCCAAAACCATTCAGTACTTC
TRBJ1-6	.	.	15	TRBV11-2	CASSLETDYNSLLHF	TGTGCCAGCAGCCTAGAGACAGATTATAATTCGCTCCTCCACTTT
TRBJ2-1	TRBD2	.	17	TRBV20-1	CSARAGGSWREGRRPFF	TGCAGTGCTAGAGCTGGGGGTAGTTGGCGGGAGGGCCGGAGACCGTTCTTC
TRBJ2-1	.	.	15	TRBV12-3/TRBV12-4	CASSSLGRGSNEHFF	TGTGCCAGCAGTTCCCTGGGACGGGGATCTAACGAGCACTTCTTC
TRBJ1-2	TRBD1	few	15	TRBV18	CASSQGAGESYGYTF	TGTGCCAGCTCTCAGGGGGCCGGGGAGTCTTATGGCTACACCTTC
TRBJ1-5	.	.	12	TRBV6-1	CANWDRNQPQHF	TGTGCCAACTGGGATAGGAATCAGCCCCAGCATTTT
TRBJ2-1	.	.	13	TRBV11-2	CTSGLEATNEQFF	TGTACCAGCGGCTTAGAGGCGACCAATGAGCAGTTCTTC
TRBJ2-7	TRBD1	.	13	TRBV29-1	CSVRAAQGIEQYF	TGCAGCGTTAGGGCGGCACAGGGGATCGAGCAGTACTTC
TRBJ2-7	.	.	14	TRBV6-1	CSSSGTWGPYVQYF	TGTTCCAGCAGTGGGACTTGGGGCCCATACGTGCAGTACTTC
TRBJ2-7	.	.	16	TRBV5-1	CASSPFYGPGLHVQYF	TGCGCCAGCAGCCCCTTTTACGGGCCAGGGCTTCACGTGCAGTACTTC
TRBJ1-2	.	.	14	TRBV20-1	CRANQNREAEGYTF	TGCAGGGCTAACCAAAACAGGGAAGCGGAAGGTTACACCTTC
TRBJ2-7	TRBD1	.	11	TRBV29-1	CNVRQGNEQYF	TGCAATGTCCGACAGGGGAACGAGCAGTACTTC
TRBJ2-4	TRBD2	.	14	TRBV6-5	CASSHLGRGNIQYF	TGTGCCAGCAGTCACTTGGGGAGGGGAAACATTCAGTACTTC
TRBJ1-4	TRBD1	.	16	TRBV4-2	CASSPSPGQPNEKLFF	TGTGCCAGTAGCCCATCACCGGGACAGCCTAATGAGAAACTGTTTTTT
TRBJ2-1	TRBD2	many	13	TRBV6-4	CASSVRETNEQFF	TGTGCCAGCAGTGTGCGGGAGACAAATGAGCAGTTCTTC
TRBJ1-2	TRBD1	many	14	TRBV19	CASSPDRINYGYTF	TGTGCCAGTAGTCCGGACAGGATCAACTATGGCTACACCTTC
TRBJ1-2	.	.	14	TRBV10-3	CAISESSGPDGYTF	TGTGCCATCAGTGAGTCGTCAGGCCCCGATGGCTATACCTTC
TRBJ1-3	.	.	14	TRBV11-2	CASSQGFSGNTIYF	TGTGCCAGCTCACAGGGATTCTCTGGAAACACCATATATTTT
TRBJ2-7	.	.	16	TRBV10-3	CAISESIPAGAFEQYF	TGTGCCATTAGTGAGTCTATCCCCGCTGGGGCGTTTGAGCAGTACTTC
TRBJ2-3	TRBD2	many	18	TRBV14	CASSRPGLAGGVTDTQYF	TGTGCCAGCAGCCGACCCGGACTAGCGGGAGGGGTCACAGATACGCAGTATTTT
TRBJ2-3	TRBD2	many	14	TRBV20-1	CSARVASGGDTQYF	TGCAGTGCTAGAGTAGCTAGCGGGGGAGATACGCAGTATTTT
TRBJ1-6	.	many	14	TRBV20-1	CSAPGTGVGSPLHF	TGCAGTGCACCGGGGACCGGAGTTGGCTCACCCCTCCACTTT
TRBJ2-4	TRBD1	.	14	TRBV12-3/TRBV12-4	CASRGQGRKNTQYF	TGTGCCAGCAGGGGACAGGGGCGCAAAAACACTCAGTACTTC
TRBJ1-2	TRBD1	.	12	TRBV6-5	CASSPGGYGYTF	TGTGCTAGCAGTCCAGGGGGCTATGGCTACACCTTC
TRBJ1-1	.	.	16	TRBV29-1	CSVEGTPTAFDVEAFF	TGTAGCGTTGAAGGGACCCCGACCGCTTTTGACGTTGAAGCTTTCTTT
TRBJ1-1	.	.	15	TRBV11-2	CVTSLEPGANTEAFF	TGTGTCACCAGCTTAGAGCCGGGGGCGAATACTGAAGCTTTCTTT
TRBJ2-7	.	many	16	TRBV20-1	CSATSRSGGRLGEQYF	TGCAGTGCGACTTCCCGTAGTGGGGGAAGGTTGGGCGAGCAGTACTTC
TRBJ2-1	.	.	9	TRBV11-3	CANSLVQLF	TGTGCCAACAGCTTAGTTCAGCTCTTC
TRBJ1-4	.	.	12	TRBV6-1	CASSLTSLELFF	TGTGCCAGCAGTTTAACCTCCCTTGAATTGTTTTTT
TRBJ2-5	.	.	16	TRBV20-1	CSARDHLVGGWETQYF	TGCAGTGCTAGAGACCACCTTGTGGGAGGTTGGGAGACCCAGTACTTC
TRBJ1-5	.	.	14	TRBV5-1	CASRGDGNNQPQHF	TGCGCCAGCAGAGGGGATGGAAACAATCAACCCCAGCATTTT
TRBJ2-5	TRBD2	.	17	TRBV6-1	CASREEVAGGRGETQYF	TGTGCCAGCAGAGAAGAGGTAGCGGGAGGACGGGGGGAGACTCAGTACTTC
TRBJ2-2	TRBD2	few	18	TRBV4-2	CASSLKGLAGSKTGVLFF	TGTGCCAGCAGCCTAAAGGGGCTAGCGGGATCGAAGACCGGGGTGCTGTTTTTT
TRBJ2-2	.	once	16	TRBV6-1	CAIPKPATVDIGELFF	TGTGCCATCCCTAAACCGGCAACGGTGGACATCGGGGAACTGTTTTTT
TRBJ2-5	.	.	15	TRBV4-2	CASSLVQGEQETQYF	TGTGCCAGCAGCCTAGTTCAGGGAGAACAAGAGACACAGTACTTC
TRBJ2-7	.	.	15	TRBV28	CASSLRGQAPYEQYF	TGTGCCAGCAGTTTAAGAGGGCAGGCCCCCTACGAGCAGTACTTC
TRBJ2-3	TRBD1	few	14	TRBV29-1	CSATGAGGTDTQFF	TGCAGCGCAACCGGTGCAGGGGGCACAGATACGCAGTTTTTT
TRBJ1-2	.	.	14	TRBV6-6	CASSYFAGTDGYTF	TGTGCCAGCAGTTACTTCGCGGGGACTGATGGCTACACCTTC
TRBJ2-7	.	.	15	TRBV5-1	CASSLVGGASYEQYF	TGCGCCAGCAGCTTGGTGGGAGGTGCCTCCTACGAGCAGTACTTC
TRBJ2-2	.	many	14	TRBV28	CASSWRRGAGELFF	TGTGCCAGCAGCTGGCGTCGAGGGGCCGGGGAGCTGTTTTTT
TRBJ2-3	.	.	17	TRBV7-3	CASSPRPLAVGTDTQYF	TGTGCCAGCAGCCCTAGACCCTTAGCGGTAGGCACAGATACGCAGTATTTT
TRBJ2-3	.	.	14	TRBV6-6	CTSSYSYSTDTQYF	TGTACCAGCAGTTACAGTTACAGCACAGATACGCAGTATTTT
TRBJ2-1	.	.	13	TRBV12-3/TRBV12-4	CAGSSNKGHEQFF	TGTGCCGGCAGCTCCAACAAGGGGCATGAGCAGTTCTTC
TRBJ2-3	.	many	13	TRBV5-1	CASSAQRGDTQYF	TGCGCCAGCAGCGCCCAACGGGGAGATACGCAGTATTTT